These T cell receptor beta chains were read from a single sample in a study of blood T cell repertoires in COVID-19. Profiled with immunoSEQ multiplex PCR; TCRdb holds only in-frame clones, not every one. The data show under 80,000 clones, over 60% seen once. Sequences were obtained from peripheral blood. The receptors derive from a man aged 55 to 69 with COVID-19, enrolled during active disease. CDR3s include the opening cysteine and the closing phenylalanine or tryptophan. Fields, in order: clone size, V gene, J gene, D gene, CDR3 protein, CDR3 DNA. The D gene is left open where the match is weak. Size tells how often a clone was seen (once, few, many) or the class of an expanded clone, and some rows leave it out.

clone_size: NA
v_call: TRBV5-1
j_call: TRBJ2-4
d_call: TRBD1
cdr3_aa: CASHKGQGADIQYF
cdr3_nt: TGCGCCAGCCATAAGGGACAGGGGGCGGACATTCAGTACTTC

clone_size: NA
v_call: TRBV19
j_call: TRBJ1-4
d_call: TRBD1
cdr3_aa: CASSQTGTGNEKLFF
cdr3_nt: TGTGCCAGTAGCCAAACCGGGACAGGGAATGAAAAACTGTTTTTT

clone_size: many
v_call: TRBV2
j_call: TRBJ1-6
d_call: NA
cdr3_aa: CASSGQTNSPLHF
cdr3_nt: TGTGCCAGCAGTGGACAGACTAATTCACCCCTCCACTTT

clone_size: NA
v_call: TRBV9
j_call: TRBJ2-7
d_call: TRBD2
cdr3_aa: CASSETSGGPGEQYF
cdr3_nt: TGTGCCAGCAGCGAAACTAGCGGGGGCCCTGGCGAGCAGTACTTC

clone_size: NA
v_call: TRBV3-1/TRBV3-2
j_call: TRBJ2-2
d_call: TRBD1
cdr3_aa: CASSQDRNTGKLFF
cdr3_nt: TGTGCCAGCAGCCAGGACAGGAACACCGGGAAGCTGTTTTTT

clone_size: NA
v_call: TRBV10-1
j_call: TRBJ2-5
d_call: TRBD2
cdr3_aa: CASRWGGLETQYF
cdr3_nt: TGCGCCAGCAGGTGGGGGGGATTAGAGACCCAGTACTTC

clone_size: NA
v_call: TRBV10-1
j_call: TRBJ2-3
d_call: TRBD2
cdr3_aa: CASSEGTGGPSYSGTDTQYF
cdr3_nt: TGCGCCAGCAGTGAGGGAACGGGGGGACCAAGTTATTCTGGCACAGATACGCAGTATTTT

clone_size: few
v_call: TRBV7-9
j_call: TRBJ1-2
d_call: NA
cdr3_aa: CASSPDTLSYGYTF
cdr3_nt: TGTGCCAGCAGCCCAGACACCCTGAGCTATGGCTACACCTTC

clone_size: once
v_call: TRBV7-9
j_call: TRBJ2-2
d_call: NA
cdr3_aa: CASRPPALPGGELFF
cdr3_nt: TGTGCCAGCAGACCTCCGGCCCTTCCGGGCGGGGAGCTGTTTTTT

clone_size: NA
v_call: TRBV6-6
j_call: TRBJ2-5
d_call: NA
cdr3_aa: CASRYQANQETQYF
cdr3_nt: TGTGCCAGCAGATACCAAGCGAATCAAGAGACCCAGTACTTC